The present T cell receptor (beta chain) was sequenced within a study of Ad26.COV2.S vaccination and SARS-CoV-2 variants. Study-wide background: Among those in the COV1001 Ad26.COV2.S trial arm was the donor. Findings of the study overall: Overall T cell responses may have been underestimated by the analyses of TCR breadth and depth.

Treatment given: 15 to 20 received Ad26.COV2.S at low or high dose, single or two shots; 5 received placebo; per-sample allocation not given. It was on day 63 after the first vaccine or placebo injection that samples were taken. A remark on this clone: The antigen is unknown.

Profiling relied on immunoSEQ multiplex PCR, and the TCRdb table lists in-frame clones only, not all of them. The sample has some 480,000 clones, 87% seen once. The germline V gene has CDR1 MNHEY and CDR2 SMNVEV (reference sequence). The CDR3 is 14 residues long. The V end lost 0 bases, the J end lost 2 bases, and 8 bases lay between the germline ends. The specimen was peripheral blood, collected in a trial of Ad26.COV2.S vaccine versus placebo. This receptor was taken from a person between 18 and 60 years old who received the Ad26.COV2.S COVID-19 vaccine or a placebo. The rearrangement joins TRBV27 to TRBJ2-7; D remains unclear. This CDR3 reads CASSLSWTTYEQYF. CDR3 nucleotides: TGTGCCAGCAGTTTATCGTGGACCACCTACGAGCAGTACTTC.